These 23 T cell receptor beta chains share one sample of origin, sequenced in a study of cytomegalovirus exposure and HLA in healthy donors. A multiplex PCR was run with 60 Vbeta primers and 13 Jbeta primers. Profiling relied on immunoSEQ multiplex PCR, and the TCRdb table lists in-frame clones only, not all of them. The sample holds about 190,000 clones, approximately 81% seen once. Input material: PBMCs. The receptor source for this set is a boy under 10 years old in good health and CMV-seronegative.

The V and J genes are TRBV28 and TRBJ2-1; 14 nucleotides line up with TRBD2. The germline V gene has CDR1 MDHEN and CDR2 SYDVKM. The CDR3 is made up of 18 amino acids. With V trimmed by 3 bases and J by 8 bases, 12 bases remained unmatched. The chain's CDR3 is CASSLPGLAGALGDEQFF. CDR3 in DNA: TGTGCCAGCAGTTTGCCGGGACTAGCGGGAGCCCTCGGCGATGAGCAGTTCTTC.

This clone was seen only a few times. CDR3 region: CASSLGLAGGPGTQYF. As DNA, the CDR3 is TGCGCCAGCAGCTTGGGACTAGCGGGGGGGCCGGGTACGCAGTATTTT. The chain has TRBV5-1 and TRBJ2-3; 14 nucleotides match TRBD2. J gave up 8 bases and V 0 bases, and 5 bases lay outside the gene matches. The CDR3 is 16 residues long. The germline V gene has CDR1 SGHRS and CDR2 YFSETQ.

This chain links TRBV2 with TRBJ2-7; 12 bases match TRBD2. The CDR3 is made up of 15 amino acids. Germline V CDR1 and CDR2: SNHLY, FYNNEI. V lost 6 bases, J lost 6 bases, and 9 bases stayed unmatched. CDR3 region: CASRPTSGRPLEQYF. The DNA of the CDR3 is TGTGCCAGCAGGCCGACTAGCGGGAGACCCCTCGAGCAGTACTTC.

The chain links TRBV5-1 to TRBJ2-3; 9 nucleotides match TRBD2. With V trimmed by 5 bases and J by 2 bases, 9 bases remained unmatched. From germline, CDR1 is SGHRS and CDR2 YFSETQ. This CDR3 contains 16 residues. CDR3 sequence (DNA): TGCGCCAGCAGGTGGCGAGCGGGGGGTAACACAGATACGCAGTATTTT. Its protein is CASRWRAGGNTDTQYF.

The chain uses TRBV5-1 and TRBJ2-7; a weak D match, TRBD1 (6 bases). Germline V gene sequence: CDR1 SGHRS, CDR2 YFSETQ. CDR3 length equals 14 residues. Deletions cut 0 bases from V and 5 bases from J, with 12 bases between. CDR3 loop: CASSLDTGSDEQYF. CDR3 in DNA: TGCGCCAGCAGCTTGGATACAGGGAGCGACGAGCAGTACTTC.

The rearrangement uses TRBV7-9 and TRBJ2-5; unclear D gene. With 3 bases removed from V and 1 base from J, the gap between germline ends came to 6 bases. Germline values: CDR1 SEHNR, CDR2 FQNEAQ (reference sequence). The CDR3 covers 13 residues. CDR3 in DNA: TGTGCCAGCAGCTTCCCCCTCCAAGAGACCCAGTACTTC. This translates into CASSFPLQETQYF.

The gene calls are TRBV6-5 and TRBJ2-5, with 7 bases lining up with TRBD1. From germline, CDR1 is MNHEY and CDR2 SVGAGI. Trimming at V came to 0 bases and at J to 7 bases, leaving 8 bases not matched to a gene. The CDR3 runs to 15 residues. CDR3 residues: CASSYSSRGHRTQYF. CDR3 bases: TGTGCCAGCAGTTACTCGTCGAGGGGGCATAGGACCCAGTACTTC.

The chain uses TRBV5-5 and TRBJ2-2; 9 nucleotides agree with TRBD1. Germline lookup yields CDR1 SGHKS and CDR2 YYEKEE (reference sequence). V dropped 5 bases and J dropped 6; count of bases not matched to a gene: 8. The CDR3 consists of 15 residues. As DNA, the CDR3 is TGTGCCAGCAGTTCCGGGACAGGGCTCGCCGGGGAGCTGTTTTTT. It encodes CASSSGTGLAGELFF.

This chain uses TRBV5-4 with TRBJ2-3, with D perhaps TRBD2 (6 bases). V lost 5 bases and J 6 bases, leaving 16 bases between the germline ends. The length of the CDR3 is 14 residues. Germline V gives CDR1 SGHNT, CDR2 YYREEE (reference sequence). In nucleotides, the CDR3 is TGTGCCAGCAGACTTTATGGAGGGTCGGATACGCAGTATTTT. It is translated as CASRLYGGSDTQYF.

The chain is built from TRBV5-4 and TRBJ1-2; 7 positions agree with TRBD1. The CDR3 consists of 14 residues. Germline V gene sequence: CDR1 SGHNT, CDR2 YYREEE (reference sequence). The trim removed 4 bases at V and 7 bases at J, leaving 10 bases unmatched. CDR3 sequence (DNA): TGTGCCAGCAGCACCCGGGACAGCCTTAGTGGCTACACCTTC. Translation: CASSTRDSLSGYTF.

The genes are TRBV7-8 and TRBJ2-7; 7 nucleotides match TRBD2. Germline V gene sequence: CDR1 SGHVS, CDR2 FQNEAQ. With 5 bases clipped from V and 6 bases from J, the junction kept 13 bases outside the gene matches. The CDR3 length is 15 residues. The CDR3: CASSPQQTSIAEQYF. For the CDR3, the DNA is TGTGCCAGCAGCCCCCAGCAGACTAGCATCGCCGAGCAGTACTTC.

The CDR3 DNA reads as TGTGCCAGCAGCCCCACGGCCGGGATTGACGAGCAGTACGTC. Translating gives CASSPTAGIDEQYV. The genes are TRBV7-2 and TRBJ2-7, with a possible D match to TRBD2 (5 bases). This CDR3 contains 14 residues. The V end lost 5 bases, the J end lost 5 bases, and 16 bases lay between the germline ends. The germline CDR1 and CDR2 sequences are SGHTA and FQGNSA.

The chain links TRBV18 to TRBJ1-6; D remains ambiguous. Germline values: CDR1 KGHSH, CDR2 LQKENI. Trimming took 3 bases from V and 8 from J, leaving 8 bases between them. The CDR3 is made up of 13 amino acids. The CDR3 loop is CASSPGGDSPLHF. The CDR3 bases are TGTGCCAGCTCACCGGGCGGGGATTCACCCCTCCACTTT.

V usage is TRBV4-1 and J usage is TRBJ1-1, with D uncertain. CDR3 length equals 14 residues. Germline CDR1 and CDR2: MGHRA and YSYEKL. V shed 2 bases and J shed 0 bases, with 7 bases lying between them. The CDR3 loop is CASSQTYMNTEAFF. In nucleotides, the CDR3 is TGCGCCAGCAGCCAAACTTATATGAACACTGAAGCTTTCTTT.

CDR3 protein: CASSVPPWRGGGRNEQFF. CDR3 sequence (DNA): TGTGCCAGCAGTGTTCCTCCCTGGCGGGGGGGCGGGAGGAATGAGCAGTTCTTC. This chain uses TRBV6-1 with TRBJ2-1; 9 positions match TRBD2. V was clipped by 4 bases and J by 7 bases; unmatched bases: 17. Looked up from germline, CDR1 is MNHNS and CDR2 is SASEGT. The CDR3 sequence is 18 residues long.

This clone was detected once. The rearrangement links TRBV30 to TRBJ2-5; 8 bases map to TRBD2. The CDR3 extends over 16 amino acids. In germline, CDR1 is GTSNPN, CDR2 SVGIG (reference sequence). V gave up 2 bases and J gave up 0 bases; unmatched junction bases: 8. CDR3 region: CAWSPWSGGYQETQYF. The CDR3 DNA sequence: TGTGCCTGGAGTCCATGGTCGGGGGGGTACCAAGAGACCCAGTACTTC. Full variable domain (rest looked up from reference TRBV30 and TRBJ2-5): SQTIHQWPATLVQPVGSPLSLECTVEGTSNPNLYWYRQAAGRGLQLLFYSVGIGQISSEVPQNLSASRPQDRQFILSSKKLLLSDSGFYLCAWSPWSGGYQETQYFGPGTRLLVL.

The chain recombines TRBV5-1 with TRBJ2-1; 9 nucleotides agree with TRBD2. Germline V CDR1 and CDR2: SGHRS, YFSETQ. The CDR3 has 16 amino acids. With V trimmed by 4 bases and J by 0 bases, 5 bases remained unmatched. CDR3 in amino acids: CASSRRLADSYNEQFF. CDR3 in DNA: TGCGCCAGCAGCAGAAGACTAGCGGACTCCTACAATGAGCAGTTCTTC.

The chain is built from TRBV29-1 and TRBJ1-2; no definite D call. This CDR3 region has 12 residues. V was clipped by 3 bases and J by 5 bases, with 10 bases between them. Per germline, CDR1 SQVTM and CDR2 ANQGSEA. The CDR3 nucleotides are TGCAGCGTTGAGCGGGCAGCTTATGGCTACACCTTC. As protein: CSVERAAYGYTF.

The chain uses TRBV28 and TRBJ2-7; 9 positions agree with TRBD2. In germline, CDR1 is MDHEN, CDR2 SYDVKM. The CDR3 is made up of 16 amino acids. With 9 bases clipped from V and 3 bases from J, the junction kept 15 bases outside the gene matches. The CDR3 region has the DNA TGTGCCAGGACGGTTACCTTCGGGACTAGCCTCTACGAGCAGTACTTC. This encodes CARTVTFGTSLYEQYF.

The chain employs TRBV5-1 and TRBJ2-7, with TRBD1 as a possible D gene (6 bases). Germline V gene lookup returns CDR1 SGHRS and CDR2 YFSETQ. Trimming removed 3 bases from V and 3 bases from J, with 28 bases in between. This CDR3 comprises 19 residues. The CDR3 nucleotides read TGCGCCAGCAGCTCCTATCCAGACAGGCTGGAAGGGATAGGCTACGAGCAGTACTTC. This gives the protein CASSSYPDRLEGIGYEQYF.

The chain has TRBV5-4 and TRBJ2-1, with 12 positions matching TRBD2. J was trimmed by 5 bases and V by 2 bases; bases with no gene match: 2. Germline V CDR1 and CDR2: SGHNT, YYREEE (reference sequence). This CDR3 spans 15 amino acids. The CDR3 loop reads CASSFLAGGNNEQFF. DNA of the CDR3: TGTGCCAGCAGCTTTCTAGCGGGGGGGAACAATGAGCAGTTCTTC.

This clone turned up a few times. The V call is TRBV5-1, the J call TRBJ2-3; D is perhaps TRBD2 (5 bases). V was trimmed by 4 bases and J by 5 bases, leaving 14 bases between them. The CDR3 contains 14 residues. Germline loops: CDR1 SGHRS, CDR2 YFSETQ. The CDR3 reads CASSVAGLEDTQYF. The CDR3, as DNA: TGCGCCAGCAGCGTCGCAGGACTTGAAGATACGCAGTATTTT.

This chain uses TRBV6-6 with TRBJ1-5; TRBD1 matches at 7 bases. The ends lost 8 bases at V and 2 bases at J; junction bases unmatched: 9. The germline V gene has CDR1 MNHNY and CDR2 SVGAGI (reference sequence). This CDR3 spans 15 amino acids. In DNA, the CDR3 is TGTGCCAGCGAACTAAGGGGGCGAGGCAATCAGCCCCAGCATTTT. Translated: CASELRGRGNQPQHF.